This T cell receptor (beta chain) was profiled in a study of PD-L1 blockade in urothelial cancer. Study in general: Bladder-origin urothelial cancer in males described most of the roughly 30 patients. Blood was evaluated 3 weeks (second dose) and 6 weeks after therapy began.

The sample's time point: peripheral blood 6 weeks after treatment start. The CDR3 contains 17 residues. Germline V gene sequence: CDR1 SGHNT, CDR2 YENEEA. The ends were cut back, 0 bases at V and 0 bases at J, with 11 bases in the middle. Clones were sequenced by immunoSEQ multiplex PCR, and TCRdb holds only the in-frame ones, with some missing. The data show about 91,000 clones, roughly 83% seen once. The clonotype originates from a man aged 65-85 years with urothelial cancer. The sample here was PBMCs, taken around atezolizumab (anti-PD-L1) treatment. The chain is built from TRBV11-3 and TRBJ2-2, with a tentative D call TRBD2 (5 bases). The chain's CDR3 is CASSLDPTRANTGELFF. In DNA form, the CDR3 reads TGTGCCAGCAGCTTAGACCCTACTAGGGCGAACACCGGGGAGCTGTTTTTT.